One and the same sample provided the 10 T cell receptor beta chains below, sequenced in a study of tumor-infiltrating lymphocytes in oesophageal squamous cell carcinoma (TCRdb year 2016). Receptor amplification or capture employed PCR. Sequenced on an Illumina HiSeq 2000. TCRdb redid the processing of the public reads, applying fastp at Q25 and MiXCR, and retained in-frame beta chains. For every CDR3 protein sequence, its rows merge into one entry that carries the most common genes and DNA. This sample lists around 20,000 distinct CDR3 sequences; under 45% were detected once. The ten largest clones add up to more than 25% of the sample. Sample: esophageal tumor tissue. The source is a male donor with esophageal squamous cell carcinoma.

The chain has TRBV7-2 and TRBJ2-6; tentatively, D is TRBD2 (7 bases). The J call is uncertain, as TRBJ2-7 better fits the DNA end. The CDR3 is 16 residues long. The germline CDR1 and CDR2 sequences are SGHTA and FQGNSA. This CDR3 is CASSLDGGGRPYEQYF. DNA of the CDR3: TGTGCCAGCAGCTTAGATGGGGGCGGGAGACCCTACGAGCAGTACTTC.

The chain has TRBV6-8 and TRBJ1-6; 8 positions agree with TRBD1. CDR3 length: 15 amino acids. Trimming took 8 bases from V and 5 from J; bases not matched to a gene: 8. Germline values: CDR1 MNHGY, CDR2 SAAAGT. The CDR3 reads CASEAQGANNSPLHF. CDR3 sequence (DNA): TGTGCCAGCGAGGCCCAGGGGGCGAATAATTCACCCCTCCACTTT.

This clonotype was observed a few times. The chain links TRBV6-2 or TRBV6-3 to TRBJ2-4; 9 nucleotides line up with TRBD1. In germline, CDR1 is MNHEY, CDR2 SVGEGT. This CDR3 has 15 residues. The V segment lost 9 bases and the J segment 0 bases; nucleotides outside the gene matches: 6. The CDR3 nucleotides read TGTGCCAGTACAGGGGGCTCCCTAGCCAAAAACATTCAGTACTTC. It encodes CASTGGSLAKNIQYF.

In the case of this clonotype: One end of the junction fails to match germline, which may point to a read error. CDR3 nucleotide sequence: TGTGCCAGCAGCACCCGACAGGGCGGTGGTTCACCCCTCCACTTC. This codes for CASSTRQGGGSPLHF. The V and J genes are TRBV7-2 and TRBJ2-6; 7 nucleotides line up with TRBD1. The germline gives CDR1 SGHTA, CDR2 FQGNSA. The CDR3 totals 15 residues.

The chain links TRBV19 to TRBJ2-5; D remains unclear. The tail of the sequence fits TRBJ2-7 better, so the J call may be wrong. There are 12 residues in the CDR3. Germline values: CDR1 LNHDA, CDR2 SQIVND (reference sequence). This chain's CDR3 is CASSTPPYEQYF. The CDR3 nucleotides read TGTGCCAGTAGTACACCCCCATACGAGCAGTACTTC.

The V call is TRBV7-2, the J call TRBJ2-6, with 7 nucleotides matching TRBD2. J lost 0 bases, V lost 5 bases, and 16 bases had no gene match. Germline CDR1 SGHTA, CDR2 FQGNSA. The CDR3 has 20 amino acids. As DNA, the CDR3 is TGTGCCAGCAGCCGAGTAAGGAGCGGGACTTTTGTCTCTGGGGCCAACGTCCTGACTTTC. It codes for CASSRVRSGTFVSGANVLTF.

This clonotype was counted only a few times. CDR3 sequence: CASRLAGGNNEQFF. The CDR3 DNA is TGTGCCAGCAGACTAGCGGGAGGGAACAATGAGCAGTTCTTC. This chain uses TRBV7-3 with TRBJ2-1, with TRBD2 identical over 13 bases. The V and J ends lost 6 bases and 5 bases, in that order; junction bases with no gene match: 1. The CDR3 runs to 14 residues. Germline V gene data show CDR1 as SGHTA and CDR2 as FQGTGA. The whole variable domain, filled in from reference TRBV7-3 and TRBJ2-1, reads GAGVSQTPSNKVTEKGKYVELRCDPISGHTALYWYRQSLGQGPEFLIYFQGTGAADDSGLPNDRFFAVRPEGSVSTLKIQRTERGDSAVYLCASRLAGGNNEQFFGPGTRLTVL.

The CDR3 nucleotides read TGTGCCAGCAGCTTATTCACAGGGGGCGACTCACCCCTCCACTTT. Protein product: CASSLFTGGDSPLHF. This rearrangement joins TRBV7-8 to TRBJ1-6, with TRBD1 matching 9 bases. The CDR3 contains 15 residues. Germline-derived CDR1 and CDR2 are SGHVS and FQNEAQ. Trimming cost V 2 bases and J 10 bases; bases outside gene matches: 6.

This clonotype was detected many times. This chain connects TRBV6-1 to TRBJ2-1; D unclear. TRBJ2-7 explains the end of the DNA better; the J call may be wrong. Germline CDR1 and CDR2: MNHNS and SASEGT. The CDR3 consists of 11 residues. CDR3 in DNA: TGTGCCAGCAGTCGACTCTGGGAGCAGTACTTC. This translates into CASSRLWEQYF.

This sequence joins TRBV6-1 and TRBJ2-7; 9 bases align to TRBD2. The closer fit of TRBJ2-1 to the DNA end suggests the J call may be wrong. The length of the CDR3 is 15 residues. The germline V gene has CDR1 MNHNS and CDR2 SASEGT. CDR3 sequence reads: CASSKLAGLYNEQFF. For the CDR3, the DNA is TGTGCCAGCAGTAAACTAGCGGGTTTATACAATGAGCAGTTCTTC.